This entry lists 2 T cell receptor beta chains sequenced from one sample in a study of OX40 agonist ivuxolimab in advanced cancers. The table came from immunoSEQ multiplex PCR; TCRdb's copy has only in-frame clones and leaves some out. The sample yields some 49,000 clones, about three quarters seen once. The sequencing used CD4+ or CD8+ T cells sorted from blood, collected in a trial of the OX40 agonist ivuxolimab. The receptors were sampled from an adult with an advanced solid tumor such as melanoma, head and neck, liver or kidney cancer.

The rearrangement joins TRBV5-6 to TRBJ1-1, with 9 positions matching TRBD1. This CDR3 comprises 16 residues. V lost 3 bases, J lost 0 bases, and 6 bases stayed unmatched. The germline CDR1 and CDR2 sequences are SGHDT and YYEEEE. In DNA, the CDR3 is TGTGCCAGCAGCTCGGACAGGGGTAGCATGAACACTGAAGCTTTCTTT. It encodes CASSSDRGSMNTEAFF.

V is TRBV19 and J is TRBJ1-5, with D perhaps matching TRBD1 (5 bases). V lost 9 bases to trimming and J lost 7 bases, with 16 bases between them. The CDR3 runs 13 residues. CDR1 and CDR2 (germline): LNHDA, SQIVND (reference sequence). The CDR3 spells CASRGGLGQPQHF. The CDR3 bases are TGTGCCAGCCGGGGGGGGTTAGGGCAGCCCCAGCATTTT.